The next 17 T cell receptor beta chains were all read from a single sample in a study. TCRdb itself ran the 5' RACE reads through MiXCR, one entry per CDR3 protein. Of some 40,000 distinct CDR3 sequences detected, 20% to 25% appear once; the ten largest clones hold about 4.5%. Cells sorted as Tregs were CD4+, CD25+ and CD127-/low. The sequenced sample consisted of Tregs sorted from a lymph node. These receptors all come from a female donor with breast cancer.

In the case of this clonotype: This may stem from a read error, because a much larger clone lies one nucleotide away. The chain links TRBV7-2 to TRBJ2-1; 8 bases line up with TRBD2. The CDR3 contains 14 residues. Per germline, CDR1 SGHTA and CDR2 FQGNSA. The CDR3 loop reads CASSLVAGINEEFF. DNA of the CDR3: TGTGCCAGCAGCTTAGTAGCGGGGATCAATGAGGAGTTCTTC.

This clonotype was counted ten times or more. This rearrangement joins TRBV5-1 to TRBJ2-1; TRBD1 might be the D (6 bases). The length of the CDR3 is 16 residues. Trimming stripped 0 bases from V and 4 bases from J, with 14 bases between. Germline V lookup: CDR1 SGHRS, CDR2 YFSETQ. In DNA, the CDR3 is TGCGCCAGCAGCTTGGGGACAGTAAGAAATTACAATGAGCAGTTCTTC. It yields the protein CASSLGTVRNYNEQFF.

This clonotype was recorded at least ten times. The V call is TRBV9, the J call TRBJ2-7; the D gene is possibly TRBD2 (6 bases). The CDR3 contains 15 residues. Germline V lookup: CDR1 SGDLS, CDR2 YYNGEE. V was clipped by 3 bases and J by 3 bases, with 16 bases between them. The CDR3 nucleotides read TGTGCCAGCAGCGCTTCTGGGCGGGAATTCTACGAGCAGTACTTC. It is translated as CASSASGREFYEQYF.

In the case of this clonotype: The junction differs from germline at one of its ends, possibly a read error. The J gene is TRBJ2-5, the V gene TRBV11-2; 13 bases agree with TRBD2. This CDR3 spans 20 amino acids. Germline V gene data show CDR1 as SGHAT and CDR2 as FQNNGV. CDR3 nucleotides: TGTGCCAGCAGCCCCACTCTTGGACTAGCGGGAGAGGGGGACAGGGAGACCCAGCACTTC. Translation: CASSPTLGLAGEGDRETQHF.

This clonotype turned up a few times. The chain links TRBV20-1 to TRBJ2-7; D is ambiguous. Germline values: CDR1 DFQATT, CDR2 SNEGSKA (reference sequence). This CDR3 has 12 amino acids. Trimming removed 3 bases from V and 4 bases from J, with 10 bases in between. CDR3 amino acids: CSARPLGYEQYF. The CDR3 DNA is TGCAGTGCTAGGCCGCTAGGATACGAGCAGTACTTC.

The table lists this clonotype with many counts. The rearrangement uses TRBV6-5 and TRBJ2-3, with D tentatively TRBD1 or TRBD2 (5 bases each). Germline V gene data show CDR1 as MNHEY and CDR2 as SVGAGI. Trimming took 4 bases from V and 4 from J, leaving 18 bases between them. This CDR3 has 16 residues. CDR3 region: CASSFGAPIGADTQYF. The CDR3 coding sequence is TGTGCCAGCAGTTTCGGGGCCCCGATAGGGGCAGATACGCAGTATTTT.

This rearrangement joins TRBV7-7 to TRBJ2-3; 14 nucleotides line up with TRBD2. Germline values: CDR1 SSHAT, CDR2 FNYEAQ (reference sequence). The CDR3 has 15 residues. As DNA, the CDR3 is TGTGCTGGCAGCCCGGGACTAGCGGGAGTAGATACGCAGTATTTT. The encoded protein is CAGSPGLAGVDTQYF.

This clonotype was recorded many times. This chain links TRBV20-1 with TRBJ2-5; 7 positions agree with TRBD1. V was pared by 4 bases and J by 1 base, with 3 bases of the junction left unmatched. The CDR3 covers 13 residues. Germline V lookup: CDR1 DFQATT, CDR2 SNEGSKA (reference sequence). The CDR3 DNA sequence: TGCAGTGCTACCGGGACAGTCCAAGAGACCCAGTACTTC. It is translated as CSATGTVQETQYF.

About this clonotype: A much bigger clone sits one base away, suggesting this may be a read error. This sequence joins TRBV7-2 and TRBJ1-2, with D hard to call. With 8 bases removed from V and 0 bases from J, the gap between germline ends came to 16 bases. CDR3 length equals 15 residues. CDR1 and CDR2 (germline): SGHTA, FQGNSA. The DNA of the CDR3 is TGTGCCAGCGGCCCCACGCCGACACCTAACTATGGCTACACCTTC. Amino acids: CASGPTPTPNYGYTF.

This clonotype was counted a few times. The chain has TRBV5-8 and TRBJ1-1; 11 bases fit TRBD1. The germline gives CDR1 SGHTS, CDR2 YDEGEE. This CDR3 comprises 14 residues. The V gene end was trimmed by 2 bases and the J gene end by 4 bases; junction bases not matched to a gene: 1. The CDR3 loop reads CASSLGTGGTEAFF. Here the CDR3 DNA reads TGTGCCAGCAGCTTAGGGACAGGGGGCACTGAAGCTTTCTTT.

This clonotype appeared many times. The rearrangement uses TRBV4-1 and TRBJ2-7; D may be TRBD1 (5 bases). The germline CDR1 and CDR2 sequences are MGHRA and YSYEKL. Trimming pared 0 bases from V and 5 bases from J, leaving 14 bases between. The CDR3 loop spans 15 amino acids. CDR3 bases: TGCGCCAGCAGCCAAGAGGGCAGGGTCTTGAACGAGCAGTACTTC. Residues: CASSQEGRVLNEQYF.

The chain couples TRBV30 to TRBJ2-1; D is undetermined. CDR1 GTSNPN and CDR2 SVGIG come from the germline V gene (reference sequence). The CDR3 is 12 amino acids. Trimming removed 8 bases at V and 4 bases at J, with 12 bases between. Here the CDR3 reads CAAAPGYNEQFF. CDR3 in DNA: TGTGCCGCAGCTCCCGGGTACAATGAGCAGTTCTTC. Combining the CDR3 with reference TRBV30 and TRBJ2-1 gives the whole variable domain SQTIHQWPATLVQPVGSPLSLECTVEGTSNPNLYWYRQAAGRGLQLLFYSVGIGQISSEVPQNLSASRPQDRQFILSSKKLLLSDSGFYLCAAAPGYNEQFFGPGTRLTVL.

The sample holds many counts of this clonotype. The rearrangement links TRBV5-1 to TRBJ2-2, with D tentatively TRBD1 (5 bases). Germline CDR1 is SGHRS and CDR2 is YFSETQ. The CDR3 runs to 15 residues. V was clipped by 4 bases and J by 0 bases, with 10 bases between them. CDR3 sequence (DNA): TGCGCCAGCAGCCGCGAGACAGCGAACACCGGGGAGCTGTTTTTT. It codes for CASSRETANTGELFF.

This clonotype was seen many times. V and J are TRBV6-1 and TRBJ1-2; D unclear. There are 14 residues in the CDR3. Germline V gene data show CDR1 as MNHNS and CDR2 as SASEGT. The ends were cut back, 7 bases at V and 1 base at J, with 13 bases in the middle. The CDR3, as DNA: TGTGCCAGCATACCGGCGGCGGTTAACTATGGCTACACCTTC. Translated: CASIPAAVNYGYTF.

Only a few counts were recorded for this clonotype. The genes are TRBV5-1 and TRBJ2-1; a possible D gene is TRBD2 (6 bases). This CDR3 is built from 13 residues. V lost 0 bases, J lost 15 bases, and 16 bases lay in between. Per germline, CDR1 SGHRS and CDR2 YFSETQ. The CDR3 reads CASSLAPGEARFF. The CDR3 nucleotides are TGCGCCAGCAGCTTGGCTCCTGGGGAGGCGAGGTTCTTC.

The V and J genes are TRBV10-3 and TRBJ1-2, with D tentatively TRBD1 (6 bases). CDR1 and CDR2 from the germline V gene are ENHRY and SYGVKD. The CDR3 consists of 13 residues. CDR3 nucleotide sequence: TGTGTCACCGCCGCCCAGGGGAACTATGGCTACACCTTC. Its translation is CVTAAQGNYGYTF.

This clonotype occurred a few times. This sequence joins TRBV4-1 and TRBJ1-5; D is uncertain. Germline CDR1 reads MGHRA; CDR2 reads YSYEKL. Trimming stripped 4 bases from V and 0 bases from J, with 10 bases between. The CDR3 extends over 15 amino acids. This chain's CDR3 is CASSRYTDSNQPQHF. CDR3 sequence (DNA): TGCGCCAGCAGCCGGTACACGGATAGCAATCAGCCCCAGCATTTT.